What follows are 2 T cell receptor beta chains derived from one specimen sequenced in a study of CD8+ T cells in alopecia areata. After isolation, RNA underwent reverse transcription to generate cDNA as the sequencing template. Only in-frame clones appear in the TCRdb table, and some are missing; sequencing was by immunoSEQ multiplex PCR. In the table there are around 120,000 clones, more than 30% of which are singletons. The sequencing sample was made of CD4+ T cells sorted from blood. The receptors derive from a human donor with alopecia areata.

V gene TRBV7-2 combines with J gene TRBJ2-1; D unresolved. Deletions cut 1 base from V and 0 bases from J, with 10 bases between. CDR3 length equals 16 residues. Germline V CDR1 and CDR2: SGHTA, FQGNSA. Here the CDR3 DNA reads TGTGCCAGCAGCTTAGTGGCGGTGAGCTCCTACAATGAGCAGTTCTTC. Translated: CASSLVAVSSYNEQFF.

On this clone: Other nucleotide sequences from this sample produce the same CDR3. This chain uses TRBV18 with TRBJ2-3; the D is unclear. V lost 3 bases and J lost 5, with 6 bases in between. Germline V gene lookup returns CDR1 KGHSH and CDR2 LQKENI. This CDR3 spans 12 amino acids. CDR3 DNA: TGTGCCAGCTCACCTCAAGGAGATACGCAGTATTTT. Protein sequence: CASSPQGDTQYF. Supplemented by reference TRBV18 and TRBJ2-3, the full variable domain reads NAGVMQNPRHLVRRRGQEARLRCSPMKGHSHVYWYRQLPEEGLKFMVYLQKENIIDESGMPKERFSAEFPKEGPSILRIQQVVRGDSAAYFCASSPQGDTQYFGPGTRLTVL.